The next 17 T cell receptor beta chains were all read from a single sample in a study of control samples from healthy donors and cancer patients (TCRdb year 2020). Libraries were constructed by the immunoSEQ multiplex PCR assay. TCRdb provides this immuneACCESS table in a form limited to in-frame rearrangements. Some clones are lacking; in checked studies, under half of them reflect an unresolved V gene, and why the rest are absent is not known. The table for this sample lists roughly 150,000 clones; 75% to 90% of them were counted only once. 4.9% of the sample goes to the ten largest clones. The sequencing sample was made of blood. These receptors came from a man between 25 and 39 years old in good health.

The chain joins TRBV7-6 to TRBJ2-1; D unresolved. Germline loops: CDR1 SGHVS, CDR2 FNYEAQ. The V and J ends lost 5 bases and 0 bases respectively, with 11 bases between them. This CDR3 is 15 amino acids long. The CDR3: CASSDLISSYNEQFF. The CDR3 coding sequence is TGTGCCAGCAGCGACCTTATTAGCTCCTACAATGAGCAGTTCTTC.

The genes are TRBV29-1 and TRBJ2-2; D gene unclear. The CDR3 is 14 amino acids. Trimming shortened V by 7 bases and J by 4 bases, and 16 bases separated the two germline ends. CDR1 is SQVTM, CDR2 ANQGSEA, per germline. CDR3 sequence: CSAGSASRTGELFF. The DNA of the CDR3 is TGCAGCGCTGGGTCGGCCAGTCGCACCGGGGAGCTGTTTTTT.

The chain combines TRBV9 with TRBJ2-7; D is perhaps TRBD2 (6 bases). CDR1 SGDLS and CDR2 YYNGEE come from the germline V gene. Trimming removed 1 base at V and 5 bases at J, with 10 bases between. The CDR3 contains 13 residues. CDR3 loop: CASSVLAIDEQYF. CDR3 nucleotide sequence: TGTGCCAGCAGCGTACTAGCGATTGACGAGCAGTACTTC. Based on the CDR3 plus reference TRBV9 and TRBJ2-7, the full variable domain is DSGVTQTPKHLITATGQRVTLRCSPRSGDLSVYWYQQSLDQGLQFLIQYYNGEERAKGNILERFSAQQFPDLHSELNLSSLELGDSALYFCASSVLAIDEQYFGPGTRLTVT.

The chain joins TRBV5-1 to TRBJ1-2; D not certain. Per the germline V gene, CDR1 is SGHRS and CDR2 is YFSETQ. V lost 0 bases and J 5 bases, leaving 8 bases between the germline ends. The CDR3 runs to 13 residues. This chain's CDR3 is CASSLEGPYGYTF. CDR3 DNA: TGCGCCAGCAGCTTGGAAGGACCGTATGGCTACACCTTC. Complete variable domain (other parts from reference TRBV5-1 and TRBJ1-2): KAGVTQTPRYLIKTRGQQVTLSCSPISGHRSVSWYQQTPGQGLQFLFEYFSETQRNKGNFPGRFSGRQFSNSRSEMNVSTLELGDSALYLCASSLEGPYGYTFGSGTRLTVV.

V gene TRBV5-6 combines with J gene TRBJ2-3; TRBD2 matches 7 bases. Germline V CDR1 and CDR2: SGHDT, YYEEEE. The CDR3 runs 14 residues. Unmatched junction bases numbered 3, after V lost 0 bases and J lost 5 bases. The CDR3 nucleotides read TGTGCCAGCAGCTTGGTACGCGGGGGAGATACGCAGTATTTT. Translation gives CASSLVRGGDTQYF.

The CDR3 protein is CAISDSRGGETQYF. The CDR3 DNA reads as TGTGCCATCAGTGATTCTCGCGGGGGGGAGACCCAGTACTTC. This sequence joins TRBV10-3 and TRBJ2-5; 8 positions agree with TRBD2. Germline CDR1 reads ENHRY; CDR2 reads SYGVKD. The CDR3 runs to 14 residues. J was trimmed by 5 bases and V by 3 bases; bases with no gene match: 5.

This sequence joins TRBV14 and TRBJ2-1; no clear D gene. CDR1 and CDR2 (germline): SGHDN, FVKESK. V was clipped by 3 bases and J by 1 base, with 4 bases between them. The CDR3 sequence is 13 residues long. In DNA form, the CDR3 reads TGTGCCAGCAGCCATCGGTCCTACAATGAGCAGTTCTTC. It yields the protein CASSHRSYNEQFF.

This sequence joins TRBV6-4 and TRBJ1-1; D call uncertain. V lost 6 bases to trimming and J lost 1 base, with 15 bases between them. Germline V CDR1 and CDR2: MRHNA, SNTAGT. The CDR3 sequence is 15 residues long. CDR3 protein: CASRLHPIGNTEAFF. In DNA form, the CDR3 reads TGTGCCAGCAGACTACACCCGATAGGGAACACTGAAGCTTTCTTT.

The V call is TRBV6-5, the J call TRBJ2-5; TRBD1 aligns across 7 bases. CDR1 is MNHEY and CDR2 is SVGAGI in the germline V gene. After removal of 8 bases from V and 1 base from J, the junction contained 7 bases not matched to a gene. This CDR3 has 14 amino acids. The CDR3 spells CASGLDRTQETQYF. As DNA, the CDR3 is TGTGCCAGCGGCTTGGACAGGACCCAAGAGACCCAGTACTTC.

The CDR3 nucleotides read TGTGCCAGCAGCTTAGACGGGGGCCGGGGGGGGAATGAGCAGTTCTTC. Amino acids: CASSLDGGRGGNEQFF. V usage is TRBV7-6 and J usage is TRBJ2-1; TRBD2 agrees at 8 bases. Germline assignment: CDR1 SGHVS and CDR2 FNYEAQ. V dropped 1 base and J dropped 7; count of bases not matched to a gene: 9. This CDR3 is built from 16 residues.

The V gene is TRBV7-2, the J gene TRBJ2-3, with D unresolved. The CDR3 consists of 16 residues. CDR1 and CDR2 from the germline V gene are SGHTA and FQGNSA. Trimming shortened V by 0 bases and J by 6 bases, and 16 bases separated the two germline ends. CDR3 protein: CASSLASAALGDTQYF. The DNA of the CDR3 is TGTGCCAGCAGCTTAGCGTCGGCGGCCCTAGGGGATACGCAGTATTTT.

V is TRBV6-5 and J is TRBJ1-5; D gene ambiguous. The germline V gene has CDR1 MNHEY and CDR2 SVGAGI. This CDR3 has 14 residues. With 10 bases removed from V and 0 bases from J, the gap between germline ends came to 13 bases. Here the CDR3 reads CATQRGGSNQPQHF. The CDR3 DNA follows: TGTGCCACGCAACGGGGAGGTAGCAATCAGCCCCAGCATTTT.

V and J are TRBV6-4 and TRBJ1-2, with D unclear. The V end was cut by 5 bases, the J end by 8 bases, with 15 bases between. CDR1 is MRHNA, CDR2 SNTAGT, per germline. The CDR3 is 13 residues long. The CDR3 nucleotides read TGTGCCAGCAGTACGCGATCAGGAGGCGGCTACACCTTC. This encodes CASSTRSGGGYTF.

Comments on this clone: The same CDR3 can be traced to other DNA sequences in this sample. The CDR3 DNA is TGTGCCAGCAGTTACGGGCGGTACTCCTACAATGAGCAGTTCTTC. It encodes CASSYGRYSYNEQFF. This sequence joins TRBV6-2 or TRBV6-3 and TRBJ2-1; D call uncertain. The CDR3 is 15 amino acids. The ends were cut back, 2 bases at V and 0 bases at J, with 8 bases in the middle. Germline V CDR1 and CDR2: MNHEY, SVGEGT.

The gene calls are TRBV29-1 and TRBJ2-3; 9 bases agree with TRBD2. In germline, CDR1 is SQVTM, CDR2 ANQGSEA. The CDR3 has 15 amino acids. V dropped 3 bases and J dropped 1; count of bases not matched to a gene: 5. Here the CDR3 reads CSVDPQRGGTDTQYF. CDR3 in DNA: TGCAGCGTTGACCCCCAGCGGGGGGGCACAGATACGCAGTATTTT.

The rearrangement joins TRBV6-2 or TRBV6-3 to TRBJ1-2; 7 bases are a match to TRBD1. The germline CDR1 and CDR2 sequences are MNHEY and SVGEGT. The CDR3 totals 15 residues. V was pared by 2 bases and J by 5 bases, with 8 bases of the junction left unmatched. The CDR3 DNA is TGTGCCAGCAGTTACCCCGGGACAGCCCTATATGGCTACACCTTC. This codes for CASSYPGTALYGYTF.

This clone was seen only once. This chain joins TRBV5-4 and TRBJ2-2; D is perhaps TRBD1 or TRBD2 (5 bases each). The CDR3 extends over 16 amino acids. Germline assignment: CDR1 SGHNT and CDR2 YYREEE (reference sequence). V dropped 5 bases and J dropped 0 bases, with 14 bases sitting between them. CDR3 sequence (DNA): TGTGCCAGCAGTGGGGACCCGGGCGCGAACACCGGGGAGCTGTTTTTT. It encodes CASSGDPGANTGELFF.